The 6 T cell receptor beta chains presented below share a single source sample, sequenced in a study. TCRdb reanalysed the RT-PCR reads using MiXCR and keeps one entry per CDR3 protein. Counted here are hundreds of thousands of distinct CDR3 sequences, over 12% occurring once; the ten biggest clones make up about 3.6%. The sequencing input was memory CD4+ T cells from blood. The receptors derive from a female donor in good health, serving as a healthy control.

In its sample, this clonotype was seen a few times. The DNA of the CDR3 is TGTGCCAGCAGATCAGGGACAATTAACGAGCAGTACTTC. This codes for CASRSGTINEQYF. The chain combines TRBV28 with TRBJ2-7; possible D gene TRBD1, 6 bases. The V end was cut by 6 bases, the J end by 5 bases, with 14 bases between. Germline loops: CDR1 MDHEN, CDR2 SYDVKM. The length of the CDR3 is 13 residues. The full variable domain, in which reference TRBV28 and TRBJ2-7 provide the parts outside the CDR3, is DVKVTQSSRYLVKRTGEKVFLECVQDMDHENMFWYRQDPGLGLRLIYFSYDVKMKEKGDIPEGYSVSREKKERFSLILESASTNQTSMYLCASRSGTINEQYFGPGTRLTVT.

For this clonotype: Mismatch with germline at one junction end may stem from a read error. The rearrangement links TRBV28 to TRBJ1-2; 9 bases match TRBD1. Germline loops: CDR1 MDHEN, CDR2 SYDVKM. The CDR3 has 14 residues. CDR3 DNA: TGTGCCAGCACGAGGGGGGACAGGGATTATGGCTGCACCTTC. Protein: CASTRGDRDYGCTF.

This clonotype was counted many times. The V call is TRBV10-1, the J call TRBJ2-7, with D tentatively TRBD1 or TRBD2 (6 bases each). The germline V gene has CDR1 WNHNN and CDR2 SYGVQD (reference sequence). This CDR3 has 13 residues. V was clipped by 4 bases and J by 6 bases, with 13 bases between them. The CDR3 protein is CASSAGGTFEQYF. The CDR3 coding sequence is TGCGCCAGCAGTGCCGGGGGCACGTTCGAGCAGTACTTC.

This clonotype was observed at least ten times. CDR3 in amino acids: CSAVDTQGDTQYF. CDR3 bases: TGCAGTGCTGTGGATACACAAGGAGATACGCAGTATTTT. The J gene is TRBJ2-3, the V gene TRBV20-1, with no clear D. Germline lookup yields CDR1 DFQATT and CDR2 SNEGSKA (reference sequence). Trimming left V 5 bases short and J 5 bases short, with 14 bases between. This CDR3 is built from 13 residues.

Ten or more counts support this clonotype. The genes are TRBV4-3 and TRBJ2-5, with D tentatively TRBD2 (5 bases). The length of the CDR3 is 15 residues. Germline values: CDR1 LGHNA, CDR2 YSLEER. The germline V and J ends were trimmed by 0 bases and 2 bases, with 10 bases remaining between them. The CDR3 DNA sequence: TGCGCCAGCAGCCAAGAAAGCTGGAGGCAAGAGACCCAGTACTTC. Its protein product is CASSQESWRQETQYF.

The CDR3 DNA follows: TGTGCCACCAGCAAAGGAGGGGGGGCGAATGAGCAGTTCTTC. It translates to CATSKGGGANEQFF. This sequence joins TRBV15 and TRBJ2-1; perhaps TRBD2 as D (7 bases). Germline assignment: CDR1 LNHNV and CDR2 YYDKDF (reference sequence). The CDR3 sequence is 14 residues long. V was trimmed by 4 bases and J by 7 bases, leaving 14 bases between them.